This T cell receptor beta chain comes out of a study of blood T cell repertoires in COVID-19. Here immunoSEQ multiplex PCR was the method, and the copy in TCRdb shows in-frame clones only, minus some. This repertoire shows under 200,000 clones, about four fifths found once; its top ten account for roughly 8%. Seattle patients were enrolled while actively infected and followed longitudinally. V was pared by 0 bases and J by 8 bases, with 8 bases between. Germline lookup yields CDR1 SGHDT and CDR2 YYEEEE. The CDR3 is 12 amino acids. The clonotype was recovered from a woman aged 55-69 years with COVID-19, enrolled during active disease. The rearrangement joins TRBV5-6 to TRBJ1-2, with a weak D call TRBD1 (5 bases). Sequencing used peripheral blood. The CDR3 DNA reads TGTGCCAGCAGCTTGGCAGGGTGGGGCTACACCTTC. This encodes CASSLAGWGYTF.